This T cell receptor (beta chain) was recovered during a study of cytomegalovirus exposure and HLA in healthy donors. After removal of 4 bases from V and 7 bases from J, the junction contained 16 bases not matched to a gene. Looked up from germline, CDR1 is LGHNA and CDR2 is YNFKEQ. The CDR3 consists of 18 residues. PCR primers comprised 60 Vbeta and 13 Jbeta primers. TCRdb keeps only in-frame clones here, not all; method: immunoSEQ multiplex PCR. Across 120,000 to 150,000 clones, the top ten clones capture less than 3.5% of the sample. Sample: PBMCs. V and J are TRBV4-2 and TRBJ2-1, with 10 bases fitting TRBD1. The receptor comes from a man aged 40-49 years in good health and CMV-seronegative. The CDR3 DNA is TGTGCCAGCAGCCTTGGACAGGGGGTATGGGTAAATGAGAATGAGCAGTTCTTC. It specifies CASSLGQGVWVNENEQFF.